Listed here are 8 T cell receptor beta chains from one sample, sequenced in a study of long-term antiretroviral therapy in people with HIV. immunoSEQ v3.0 was run at survey level. Sequencing was performed with immunoSEQ multiplex PCR; in TCRdb, only in-frame clones are kept and a portion is missing. The sample lists about 28,000 clones, roughly 89% seen once, with under 8% in the top ten. This specimen was unsorted PBMCs, taken 0.4 years after starting antiretroviral therapy. The origin of the receptors is a man between 18 and 29 years old with HIV.

The chain couples TRBV7-9 to TRBJ1-4, with D possibly TRBD1 on 6 matching bases. The V end lost 3 bases, the J end lost 5 bases, and 13 bases lay between the germline ends. The CDR3 has 15 residues. The germline CDR1 and CDR2 sequences are SEHNR and FQNEAQ (reference sequence). The CDR3 loop is CASSFQTGANEKLFF. The DNA of the CDR3 is TGTGCCAGCAGCTTCCAGACAGGCGCAAATGAAAAACTGTTTTTT.

The chain has TRBV6-5 and TRBJ2-1, with D perhaps matching TRBD2 (6 bases). V lost 4 bases and J lost 0, with 13 bases in between. CDR3 size: 16 residues. The germline CDR1 and CDR2 sequences are MNHEY and SVGAGI. CDR3 in amino acids: CASSLTAGGSYNEQFF. The CDR3 nucleotides read TGTGCCAGCAGTTTGACAGCGGGCGGCTCCTACAATGAGCAGTTCTTC.

The chain combines TRBV9 with TRBJ2-7, with D perhaps given as TRBD1 or TRBD2 (6 bases each). The CDR3 loop spans 14 amino acids. The germline V gene has CDR1 SGDLS and CDR2 YYNGEE. V was shortened by 3 bases and J by 6 bases, with 16 bases between the two germline ends. The DNA for the CDR3 is TGTGCCAGCAGCGACGGGGGCGCGTCGGGCGAGCAGTACTTC. Its protein is CASSDGGASGEQYF. Combining the CDR3 with reference TRBV9 and TRBJ2-7 gives the whole variable domain DSGVTQTPKHLITATGQRVTLRCSPRSGDLSVYWYQQSLDQGLQFLIQYYNGEERAKGNILERFSAQQFPDLHSELNLSSLELGDSALYFCASSDGGASGEQYFGPGTRLTVT.

J is TRBJ2-7 and V is TRBV7-6, with 9 bases lining up with TRBD1. The J segment lost 5 bases and the V segment lost 7 bases, leaving 9 bases of the junction unmatched. This CDR3 comprises 14 residues. Germline CDR1 and CDR2: SGHVS and FNYEAQ. CDR3: CASTIRDRDHEQYF. The CDR3 DNA is TGTGCCAGCACCATCCGGGACAGGGACCACGAGCAGTACTTC.

The chain has TRBV2 and TRBJ1-4; D uncertain. Trimming left V 6 bases short and J 8 bases short, with 4 bases between. CDR3 length: 10 amino acids. Germline assignment: CDR1 SNHLY and CDR2 FYNNEI. CDR3 sequence: CASREEKLFF. The CDR3 region has the DNA TGTGCCAGCAGAGAGGAAAAACTGTTTTTT.

CDR3 coding DNA: TGTGCCAGCAGTTTATTCCTCGGGCGATCGACTTACAATGAGCAGTTCTTC. Amino acid sequence: CASSLFLGRSTYNEQFF. The V and J genes are TRBV27 and TRBJ2-1, with D uncertain. Trimming cost V 1 base and J 4 bases, with 17 bases left between them. CDR1 and CDR2 from the germline V gene are MNHEY and SMNVEV (reference sequence). CDR3 length: 17 residues.

This clone came up once. The rearrangement links TRBV19 to TRBJ1-1; D might be TRBD1 (6 bases). The ends were cut back, 7 bases at V and 0 bases at J, with 21 bases in the middle. CDR3 length: 17 residues. Per the germline V gene, CDR1 is LNHDA and CDR2 is SQIVND (reference sequence). The CDR3 loop reads CASKVGFYRAVNTEAFF. The CDR3 bases are TGTGCCAGTAAGGTGGGCTTTTACAGGGCCGTGAACACTGAAGCTTTCTTT.

This sequence joins TRBV19 and TRBJ2-1; 9 bases map to TRBD2. Germline assignment: CDR1 LNHDA and CDR2 SQIVND (reference sequence). CDR3 length: 14 amino acids. Trimming removed 7 bases from V and 9 bases from J; junction bases left unmatched: 10. CDR3 sequence: CASKSSGISVEQFF. CDR3 coding DNA: TGTGCCAGTAAATCTAGCGGGATCTCGGTTGAGCAGTTCTTC.